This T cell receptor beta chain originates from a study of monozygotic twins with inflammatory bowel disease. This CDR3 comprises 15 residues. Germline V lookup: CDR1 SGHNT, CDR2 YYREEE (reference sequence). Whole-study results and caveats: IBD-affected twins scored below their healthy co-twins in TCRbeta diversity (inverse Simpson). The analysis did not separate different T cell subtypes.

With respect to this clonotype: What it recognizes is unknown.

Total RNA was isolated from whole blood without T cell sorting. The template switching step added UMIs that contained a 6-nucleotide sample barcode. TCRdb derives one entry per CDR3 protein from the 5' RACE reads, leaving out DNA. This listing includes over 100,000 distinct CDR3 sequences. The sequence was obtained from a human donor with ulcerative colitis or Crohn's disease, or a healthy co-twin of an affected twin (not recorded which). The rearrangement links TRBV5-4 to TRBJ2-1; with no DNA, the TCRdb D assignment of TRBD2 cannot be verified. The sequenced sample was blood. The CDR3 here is CASSRAGGTYNEQFF.